The next 5 T cell receptor beta chains were all read from a single sample in a study of T-cell memory formation after mild COVID-19. TCRdb reprocessed the 5' RACE reads with MiXCR, giving one entry per CDR3 protein. This table holds approximately 28,000 distinct CDR3 sequences, 12% found once. Material: PBMCs or a T cell subset sorted from them (not recorded which). These receptors originate from an adult woman who had mild COVID-19 (a few samples of this study predate the infection). Cell type and time point are not known.

This clonotype was recorded at least ten times. This chain joins TRBV25-1 and TRBJ2-7; 8 positions match TRBD2. Trimming removed 7 bases from V and 3 bases from J; junction bases left unmatched: 2. Germline-derived CDR1 and CDR2 are MGHDK and SYGVNS. The CDR3 spans 12 residues. As DNA, the CDR3 is TGTGCCAGCATGGCGGGAGGCTACGAGCAGTACTTC. Translating gives CASMAGGYEQYF.

This chain uses TRBV7-8 with TRBJ1-1; a possible D gene is TRBD1 (6 bases). The CDR3 extends over 13 amino acids. V shed 7 bases and J shed 7 bases, with 16 bases lying between them. Germline V gene lookup returns CDR1 SGHVS and CDR2 FQNEAQ. The CDR3 nucleotides are TGTGCCAGCATCTCCACAGGGTCAGGTGAAGCTTTCTTT. Translating gives CASISTGSGEAFF.

The sample holds many counts of this clonotype. J is TRBJ2-7 and V is TRBV20-1; 7 bases fit TRBD1. Looked up from germline, CDR1 is DFQATT and CDR2 is SNEGSKA (reference sequence). The CDR3 is 18 residues long. The J segment lost 2 bases and the V segment lost 1 base, leaving 17 bases of the junction unmatched. The CDR3: CSARAFEAGTAFTYEQYF. For the CDR3, the DNA is TGCAGTGCTAGAGCGTTTGAAGCCGGGACAGCCTTCACCTACGAGCAGTACTTC.

Ten or more counts support this clonotype. The chain links TRBV5-1 to TRBJ2-3, with 9 bases aligning to TRBD1. V lost 0 bases and J lost 2; bases outside the gene matches: 4. CDR3 length equals 16 residues. Germline CDR1 is SGHRS and CDR2 is YFSETQ. The CDR3 protein is CASSLGWDRVTDTQYF. In DNA form, the CDR3 reads TGCGCCAGCAGCTTGGGATGGGACAGGGTCACAGATACGCAGTATTTT. The full variable domain, completed using reference TRBV5-1 and TRBJ2-3, is KAGVTQTPRYLIKTRGQQVTLSCSPISGHRSVSWYQQTPGQGLQFLFEYFSETQRNKGNFPGRFSGRQFSNSRSEMNVSTLELGDSALYLCASSLGWDRVTDTQYFGPGTRLTVL.

This clonotype was counted ten times or more. V is TRBV19 and J is TRBJ1-2, with TRBD1 matching over 10 bases. This CDR3 is built from 18 residues. With V trimmed by 5 bases and J by 6 bases, 18 bases remained unmatched. CDR1 is LNHDA and CDR2 is SQIVND in the germline V gene (reference sequence). CDR3 amino acids: CASSSLWGTGASRDGYTF. In DNA form, the CDR3 reads TGTGCCAGTAGTTCCCTCTGGGGGACAGGGGCGTCGAGGGATGGCTACACCTTC.